These 27 T cell receptor beta chains originate from one sample sequenced in a study of tumor-infiltrating lymphocytes in oesophageal squamous cell carcinoma. One entry per CDR3 protein, called by TCRdb with MiXCR from the PCR reads. The table shows about 21,000 distinct CDR3 sequences, with under 45% occurring only once. Sample: esophageal tumor tissue. Source of these receptors: a male donor with esophageal squamous cell carcinoma.

By share of the sample, this clonotype is medium-sized. The rearrangement joins TRBV12-3 or TRBV12-4 to TRBJ1-6, with a weak D call TRBD1 (6 bases). V was clipped by 6 bases and J by 7 bases, with 13 bases between them. The CDR3 sequence is 14 residues long. This CDR3 is CASSLGQLNSPLHF. Written as DNA, the CDR3 is TGTGCCAGCAGCCTGGGACAACTCAATTCACCCCTCCACTTT.

This chain links TRBV7-2 with TRBJ2-5, with 11 nucleotides matching TRBD2. From germline, CDR1 is SGHTA and CDR2 FQGNSA. The CDR3 loop spans 15 amino acids. V lost 5 bases, J lost 11 bases, and 13 bases stayed unmatched. Here the CDR3 reads CASSTRTSGYNEQYF. CDR3 nucleotide sequence: TGTGCCAGCAGCACCCGGACTAGCGGGTACAATGAGCAGTACTTC.

The CDR3 sequence is CAISWTSEETQYF. The CDR3 DNA follows: TGTGCCATCTCTTGGACTAGCGAAGAGACCCAGTACTTC. The chain combines TRBV10-3 with TRBJ2-3; 9 bases map to TRBD2. The J call could be wrong; TRBJ2-5 is a better fit for the DNA end. The CDR3 runs to 13 residues. Germline CDR1 reads ENHRY; CDR2 reads SYGVKD.

This clonotype qualifies as medium-sized. The chain links TRBV7-2 to TRBJ2-1; 7 bases are a match to TRBD1. V dropped 2 bases and J dropped 0; count of bases not matched to a gene: 7. This CDR3 comprises 17 residues. Germline CDR1 SGHTA, CDR2 FQGNSA. Here the CDR3 DNA reads TGTGCCAGCAGCTTAAGGCCACAGGGGAGCTCCTACAATGAGCAGTTCTTC. Translation: CASSLRPQGSSYNEQFF. Complete variable domain (other parts from reference TRBV7-2 and TRBJ2-1): GAGVSQSPSNKVTEKGKDVELRCDPISGHTALYWYRQSLGQGLEFLIYFQGNSAPDKSGLPSDRFSAERTGGSVSTLTIQRTQQEDSAVYLCASSLRPQGSSYNEQFFGPGTRLTVL.

Ten or more counts support this clonotype. CDR3 bases: TGTGCCAGCAGCTTAGAGGTCAGGCAACCCTACACCTTC. Protein sequence: CASSLEVRQPYTF. V and J are TRBV11-2 and TRBJ1-2; no definite D call. The CDR3 loop spans 13 amino acids. Deletions cut 0 bases from V and 10 bases from J, with 12 bases between. Germline V gives CDR1 SGHAT, CDR2 FQNNGV.

About this clonotype: A much larger clone differs by one base, so this may be a read error. The V gene is TRBV5-1, the J gene TRBJ2-1; 8 bases map to TRBD2. The J call is doubtful: the DNA matches TRBJ2-7 better. This CDR3 is built from 18 residues. The germline CDR1 and CDR2 sequences are SGHRS and YFSETQ. The CDR3 loop is CASSLTTSGSSSYNEQYF. CDR3 nucleotides: TGCGCCAGCAGCCTGACTACTAGCGGAAGCAGCTCCTACAATGAGCAGTACTTC.

This clonotype appeared a few times. The chain links TRBV10-2 to TRBJ1-6; no firm D call. V shed 2 bases and J shed 6 bases, with 8 bases lying between them. The CDR3 has 14 residues. Germline CDR1 and CDR2: WSHSY and SAAADI. CDR3 bases: TGCGCCAGCAGTGAGACAGAGTTTAATTCACCCCTCCACTTT. Its translation: CASSETEFNSPLHF.

Note on this clonotype: Without the conserved terminal phenylalanine or tryptophan, this CDR3 likely stems from a read error. No DNA is shown, since the ends of the CDR3 on it are uncertain; the CDR3 is the one TCRdb lists. CDR3: CASSPIYAGGRNEQFFGS. The chain employs TRBV7-9 and TRBJ2-5; TRBD1, as called in the table, went unchecked against the DNA. Inclusive of both ends, the CDR3 amounts to 18 amino acids. In germline, CDR1 is SEHNR, CDR2 FQNEAQ (reference sequence).

Many counts were recorded for this clonotype. The chain links TRBV6-1 to TRBJ2-4; 9 bases are a match to TRBD2. Matching the DNA end better, TRBJ2-7 makes the J call doubtful. Germline assignment: CDR1 MNHNS and CDR2 SASEGT. The CDR3 loop spans 16 amino acids. The DNA for the CDR3 is TGTGCCAGCCGACGACAGGGTACTAGCGGGTTCGACGAGCAGTACTTC. Encoded protein: CASRRQGTSGFDEQYF.

The V call is TRBV7-6, the J call TRBJ2-3; D gene uncertain. Germline loops: CDR1 SGHVS, CDR2 FNYEAQ. The V and J ends lost 6 bases and 0 bases respectively, with 10 bases between them. The CDR3 has 14 amino acids. Here the CDR3 reads CASSRFASTDTQYF. The CDR3 DNA reads TGTGCCAGCAGTCGTTTCGCTAGCACAGATACGCAGTATTTT. The full variable domain, rest sourced from reference TRBV7-6 and TRBJ2-3, is GAGVSQSPRYKVTKRGQDVALRCDPISGHVSLYWYRQALGQGPEFLTYFNYEAQQDKSGLPNDRFSAERPEGSISTLTIQRTEQRDSAMYRCASSRFASTDTQYFGPGTRLTVL.

The chain recombines TRBV2 with TRBJ1-1, with 10 bases identical to TRBD1. J was trimmed by 8 bases and V by 6 bases; bases with no gene match: 12. This CDR3 spans 15 amino acids. Germline lookup yields CDR1 SNHLY and CDR2 FYNNEI. The CDR3 DNA is TGTGCCAGCAGCCCCCTGACGGGACAGGGGATGGAAGCTTTCTTT. This translates into CASSPLTGQGMEAFF. The whole variable domain, remainder taken from reference TRBV2 and TRBJ1-1, is EPEVTQTPSHQVTQMGQEVILRCVPISNHLYFYWYRQILGQKVEFLVSFYNNEISEKSEIFDDQFSVERPDGSNFTLKIRSTKLEDSAMYFCASSPLTGQGMEAFFGQGTRLTVV.

At least ten counts were recorded for this clonotype. The V call is TRBV7-2, the J call TRBJ2-1; D gene unclear. Germline CDR1 is SGHTA and CDR2 is FQGNSA. V gave up 2 bases and J gave up 2 bases, with 10 bases separating them. The CDR3 is 15 residues long. CDR3 protein: CASSLYSGTYNEQFF. The CDR3 DNA sequence: TGTGCCAGCAGCTTATACTCCGGAACCTACAATGAGCAGTTCTTC.

CDR3 DNA sequence: TGTGCCAGCAGCTTCTACCGGGACTTCCAAGAGACCCAGTACTTC. It yields the protein CASSFYRDFQETQYF. The chain employs TRBV7-9 and TRBJ2-5; tentative D call: TRBD2 (6 bases). Germline assignment: CDR1 SEHNR and CDR2 FQNEAQ (reference sequence). CDR3 size: 15 residues. V was pared by 3 bases and J by 1 base, with 12 bases between. The full variable domain, completed using reference TRBV7-9 and TRBJ2-5, is DTGVSQNPRHKITKRGQNVTFRCDPISEHNRLYWYRQTLGQGPEFLTYFQNEAQLEKSRLLSDRFSAERPKGSFSTLEIQRTEQGDSAMYLCASSFYRDFQETQYFGPGTRLLVL.

This clonotype has ten or more counts. The rearrangement joins TRBV28 to TRBJ2-7, with D tentatively TRBD1 (6 bases). CDR1 is MDHEN and CDR2 is SYDVKM in the germline V gene. V was trimmed by 6 bases and J by 0 bases, leaving 18 bases between them. This CDR3 has 16 residues. CDR3 in amino acids: CASSPRAGVISYEQYF. In nucleotides, the CDR3 is TGTGCCAGCAGCCCCCGGGCAGGGGTTATCTCCTACGAGCAGTACTTC.

This clonotype has just a few counts. V gene TRBV3-1 combines with J gene TRBJ1-1; 10 positions match TRBD1. The germline V gene has CDR1 LGHDT and CDR2 YNNKEL (reference sequence). The CDR3 consists of 14 residues. V was pared by 1 base and J by 4 bases, with 0 bases of the junction left unmatched. CDR3 sequence reads: CASSQGTGGTEAFF. DNA of the CDR3: TGTGCCAGCAGCCAAGGGACAGGGGGCACTGAAGCTTTCTTT.

A remark on this clonotype: Sequence at one end of the junction differs from germline and may be a read error. The chain carries TRBV7-3 and TRBJ2-4, with D perhaps matching TRBD1 (6 bases). Germline CDR1 is SGHTA and CDR2 is FQGTGA. CDR3 length: 17 residues. The CDR3 region has the DNA TGTGCCAGCAGCTTCCAGGGGACCGGGAACAGTAATTCACCCCTCCACTTC. Protein product: CASSFQGTGNSNSPLHF.

This clonotype was seen repeatedly, ten times or more. This rearrangement joins TRBV7-2 to TRBJ2-1, with D maybe TRBD2 (6 bases). This CDR3 contains 15 residues. Germline values: CDR1 SGHTA, CDR2 FQGNSA. The germline V and J ends were trimmed by 4 bases and 4 bases, with 14 bases remaining between them. The CDR3 region is CASSSGSGGYNEQFF. CDR3 DNA sequence: TGTGCCAGCAGCTCCGGGAGCGGTGGATACAATGAGCAGTTCTTC.

The chain has TRBV27 and TRBJ2-2, with a possible D match to TRBD2 (6 bases). CDR3 size: 15 residues. Germline V CDR1 and CDR2: MNHEY, SMNVEV (reference sequence). V was clipped by 4 bases and J by 4 bases, with 13 bases between them. CDR3: CASSSFAGITGELFF. Written as DNA, the CDR3 is TGTGCCAGCAGTTCTTTCGCGGGGATCACCGGGGAGCTGTTTTTT.

There are many counts of this clonotype. The chain carries TRBV27 and TRBJ2-3; 9 bases align to TRBD2. After removal of 0 bases from V and 1 base from J, the junction contained 2 bases not matched to a gene. The CDR3 runs to 16 residues. Germline V gene sequence: CDR1 MNHEY, CDR2 SMNVEV (reference sequence). The CDR3 coding sequence is TGTGCCAGCAGTTTATCGGGCGGGAGGGGCACAGATACGCAGTATTTT. It yields the protein CASSLSGGRGTDTQYF.

On this clonotype itself: In this CDR3 the conserved last residue, phenylalanine or tryptophan, is missing, so a read error is likely. Because the CDR3's place on the DNA is in doubt, the DNA is left out and the CDR3 is given as listed by TCRdb. The chain combines TRBV7-3 with TRBJ2-3. Both ends counted, the CDR3 spans 18 residues. Germline V gene data show CDR1 as SGHTA and CDR2 as FQGTGA. The CDR3 here is CASSLRGKPSVTSSTLGT.

Note on this clonotype: A much larger clonotype is one base distant, so this may be a read error. The chain joins TRBV19 to TRBJ2-7, with TRBD1 identical over 9 bases. The tail of the sequence fits TRBJ2-1 better, so the J call may be wrong. This CDR3 spans 15 amino acids. Germline V CDR1 and CDR2: LNHDA, SQIVND (reference sequence). CDR3 residues: CASSPGTGSAYEQFF. The CDR3 nucleotides read TGTGCCAGTAGTCCAGGGACAGGGTCGGCCTACGAGCAGTTCTTC.

This clonotype was counted a few times. This sequence joins TRBV28 and TRBJ1-2; D is ambiguous. Germline CDR1 MDHEN, CDR2 SYDVKM. The CDR3 has 11 amino acids. V was shortened by 10 bases and J by 8 bases, with 14 bases between the two germline ends. The CDR3 DNA reads TGTGCCACAGCCCAGAGAGGGGGCTACACCTTC. It codes for CATAQRGGYTF.

On this clonotype: In this CDR3 the conserved last residue, phenylalanine or tryptophan, is missing, so a read error is likely. The limits of the CDR3 on the DNA are not certain, so only TCRdb's listed CDR3 is given. V usage is TRBV7-6 and J usage is TRBJ2-6. The CDR3 comprises 8 residues, both ends counted. In germline, CDR1 is SGHVS, CDR2 FNYEAQ. This CDR3 is CASSLAGS.

The chain couples TRBV18 to TRBJ1-5; weak D call: TRBD1 (5 bases). The V end was cut by 6 bases, the J end by 4 bases, with 16 bases between. CDR3 length: 15 residues. Germline V CDR1 and CDR2: KGHSH, LQKENI. CDR3 nucleotide sequence: TGTGCCAGCTCCCCCAGCACTTGGGGGAATCAGCCCCAGCATTTT. It codes for CASSPSTWGNQPQHF.

Judged by abundance, this clonotype is medium-sized. The chain employs TRBV12-3 or TRBV12-4 and TRBJ1-5; unclear D gene. Deletions cut 5 bases from V and 0 bases from J, with 11 bases between. This CDR3 region has 15 residues. This CDR3 is CASSQGRHSNQPQHF. The CDR3 coding sequence is TGTGCCAGCAGTCAAGGACGGCATAGCAATCAGCCCCAGCATTTT.

The chain couples TRBV11-2 to TRBJ2-5; D uncertain. The CDR3 sequence is 14 residues long. CDR1 and CDR2 (germline): SGHAT, FQNNGV. The V and J ends lost 4 bases and 1 base respectively, with 10 bases between them. CDR3 nucleotides: TGTGCCAGCAGCTCATGGGCGGCCCAAGAGACCCAGTACTTC. As protein: CASSSWAAQETQYF.

Ten or more counts support this clonotype. The chain employs TRBV6-1 and TRBJ1-3; D is ambiguous. Looked up from germline, CDR1 is MNHNS and CDR2 is SASEGT. With 6 bases removed from V and 4 bases from J, the gap between germline ends came to 7 bases. There are 12 residues in the CDR3. The CDR3 region has the DNA TGTGCCAGCAGCCCCACAGGAAACACCATATATTTT. It codes for CASSPTGNTIYF.